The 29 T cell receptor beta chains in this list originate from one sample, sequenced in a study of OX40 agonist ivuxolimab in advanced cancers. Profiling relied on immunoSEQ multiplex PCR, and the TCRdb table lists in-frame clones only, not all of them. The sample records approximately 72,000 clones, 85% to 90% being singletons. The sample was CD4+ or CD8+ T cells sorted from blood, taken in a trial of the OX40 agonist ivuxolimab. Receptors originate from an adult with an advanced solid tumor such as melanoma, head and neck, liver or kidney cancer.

The CDR3 loop reads CASSYADQETQYF. The CDR3 nucleotides are TGTGCCAGCAGTTACGCCGACCAAGAGACCCAGTACTTC. The J gene is TRBJ2-5, the V gene TRBV6-5; D call uncertain. This CDR3 region has 13 residues. V was trimmed by 2 bases and J by 0 bases, leaving 4 bases between them. Germline assignment: CDR1 MNHEY and CDR2 SVGAGI.

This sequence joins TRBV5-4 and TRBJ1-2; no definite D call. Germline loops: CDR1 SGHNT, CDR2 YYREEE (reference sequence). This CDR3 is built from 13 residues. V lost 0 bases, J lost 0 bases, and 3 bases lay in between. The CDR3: CASSLDSNYGYTF. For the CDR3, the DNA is TGTGCCAGCAGCTTGGACTCTAACTATGGCTACACCTTC.

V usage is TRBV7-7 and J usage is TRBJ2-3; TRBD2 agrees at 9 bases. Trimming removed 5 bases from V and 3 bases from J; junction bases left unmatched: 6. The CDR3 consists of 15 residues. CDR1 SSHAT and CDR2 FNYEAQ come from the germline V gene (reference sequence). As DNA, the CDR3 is TGTGCCAGCAGCGTCTCTAGCGGGACGACAGATACGCAGTATTTT. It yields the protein CASSVSSGTTDTQYF. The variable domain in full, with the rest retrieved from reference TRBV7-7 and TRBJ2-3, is GAGVSQSPRYKVTKRGQDVTLRCDPISSHATLYWYQQALGQGPEFLTYFNYEAQPDKSGLPSDRFSAERPEGSISTLTIQRTEQRDSAMYRCASSVSSGTTDTQYFGPGTRLTVL.

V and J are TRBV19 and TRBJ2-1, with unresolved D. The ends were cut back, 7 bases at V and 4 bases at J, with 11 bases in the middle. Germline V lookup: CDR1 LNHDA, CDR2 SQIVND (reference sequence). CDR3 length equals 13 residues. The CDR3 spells CASNDNRYNEQFF. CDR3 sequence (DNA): TGTGCCAGTAACGACAATAGGTACAATGAGCAGTTCTTC.

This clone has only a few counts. This CDR3 reads CASSQDHRATYGYTF. The CDR3 bases are TGCGCCAGCAGCCAAGATCACAGGGCGACTTATGGCTACACCTTC. The rearrangement links TRBV4-1 to TRBJ1-2; maybe TRBD1 (6 bases). The CDR3 length is 15 residues. Germline V CDR1 and CDR2: MGHRA, YSYEKL. V lost 0 bases and J 5 bases, leaving 13 bases between the germline ends.

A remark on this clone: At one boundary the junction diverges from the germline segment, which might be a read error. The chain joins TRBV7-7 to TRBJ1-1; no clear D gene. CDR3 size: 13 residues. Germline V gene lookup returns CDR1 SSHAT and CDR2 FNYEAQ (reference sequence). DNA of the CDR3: TGTGCTAGCAGCTTCTTACAGAACACTGAAGCTTTCTTT. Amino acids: CASSFLQNTEAFF.

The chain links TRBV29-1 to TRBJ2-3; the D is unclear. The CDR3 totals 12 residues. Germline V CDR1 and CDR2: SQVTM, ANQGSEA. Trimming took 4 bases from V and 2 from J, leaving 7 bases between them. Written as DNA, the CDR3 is TGCAGCGTTGTGCTAGACACAGATACGCAGTATTTT. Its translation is CSVVLDTDTQYF.

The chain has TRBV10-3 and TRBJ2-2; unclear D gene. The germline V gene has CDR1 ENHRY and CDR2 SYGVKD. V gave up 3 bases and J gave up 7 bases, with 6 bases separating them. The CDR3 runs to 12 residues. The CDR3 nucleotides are TGTGCCATCAGTGATCAGCACGGGGAGCTGTTTTTT. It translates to CAISDQHGELFF.

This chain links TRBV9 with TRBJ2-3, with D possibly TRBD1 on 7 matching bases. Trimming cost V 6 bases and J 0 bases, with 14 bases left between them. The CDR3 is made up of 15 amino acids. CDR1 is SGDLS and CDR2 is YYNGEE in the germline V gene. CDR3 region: CASTKGAGSTDTQYF. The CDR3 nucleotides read TGTGCCAGCACTAAGGGGGCGGGGAGCACAGATACGCAGTATTTT.

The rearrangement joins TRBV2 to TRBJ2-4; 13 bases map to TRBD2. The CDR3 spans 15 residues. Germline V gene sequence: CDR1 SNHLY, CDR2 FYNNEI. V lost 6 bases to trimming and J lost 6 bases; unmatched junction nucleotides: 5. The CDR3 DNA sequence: TGTGCCAGCAGGGCACTAGCGGGGGGGGCAAACATTCAGTACTTC. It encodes CASRALAGGANIQYF. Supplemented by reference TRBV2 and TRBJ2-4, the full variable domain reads EPEVTQTPSHQVTQMGQEVILRCVPISNHLYFYWYRQILGQKVEFLVSFYNNEISEKSEIFDDQFSVERPDGSNFTLKIRSTKLEDSAMYFCASRALAGGANIQYFGAGTRLSVL.

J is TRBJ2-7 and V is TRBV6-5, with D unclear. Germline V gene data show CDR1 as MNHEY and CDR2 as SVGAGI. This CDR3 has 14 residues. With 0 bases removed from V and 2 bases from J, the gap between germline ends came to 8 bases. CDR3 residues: CASSYSRRTYEQYF. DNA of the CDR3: TGTGCCAGCAGTTACTCCCGAAGGACCTACGAGCAGTACTTC.

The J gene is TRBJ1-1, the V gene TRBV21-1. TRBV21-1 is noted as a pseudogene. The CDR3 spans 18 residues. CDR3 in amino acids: CASRPREPNIPMNTEAFF. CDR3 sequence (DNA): TGTGCCAGCAGACCCAGGGAGCCCAATATACCGATGAACACTGAAGCTTTCTTT.

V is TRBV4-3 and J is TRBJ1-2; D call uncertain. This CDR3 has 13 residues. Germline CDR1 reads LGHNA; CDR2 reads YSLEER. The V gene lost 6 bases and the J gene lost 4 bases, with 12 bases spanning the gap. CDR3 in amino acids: CASSPTSGYGYTF. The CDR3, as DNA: TGCGCCAGCAGTCCTACAAGCGGCTATGGCTACACCTTC.

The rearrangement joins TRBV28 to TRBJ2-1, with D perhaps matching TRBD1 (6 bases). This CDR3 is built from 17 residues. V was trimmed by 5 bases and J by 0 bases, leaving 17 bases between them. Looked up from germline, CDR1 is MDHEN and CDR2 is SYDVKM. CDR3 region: CASSVVRDKSSYNEQFF. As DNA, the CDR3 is TGTGCCAGCAGTGTAGTTAGGGACAAGAGCTCCTACAATGAGCAGTTCTTC. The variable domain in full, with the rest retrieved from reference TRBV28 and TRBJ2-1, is DVKVTQSSRYLVKRTGEKVFLECVQDMDHENMFWYRQDPGLGLRLIYFSYDVKMKEKGDIPEGYSVSREKKERFSLILESASTNQTSMYLCASSVVRDKSSYNEQFFGPGTRLTVL.

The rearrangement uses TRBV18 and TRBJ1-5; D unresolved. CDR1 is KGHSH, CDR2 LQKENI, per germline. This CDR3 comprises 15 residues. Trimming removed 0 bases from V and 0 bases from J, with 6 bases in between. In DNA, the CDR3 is TGTGCCAGCTCACCACCGGGGTATAGCAATCAGCCCCAGCATTTT. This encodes CASSPPGYSNQPQHF.

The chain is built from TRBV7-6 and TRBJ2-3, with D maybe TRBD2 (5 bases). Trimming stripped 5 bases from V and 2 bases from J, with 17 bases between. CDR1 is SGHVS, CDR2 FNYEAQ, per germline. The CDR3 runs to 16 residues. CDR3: CASSQAASSHTDTQYF. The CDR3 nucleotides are TGTGCCAGCAGCCAAGCGGCTAGCTCGCACACAGATACGCAGTATTTT.

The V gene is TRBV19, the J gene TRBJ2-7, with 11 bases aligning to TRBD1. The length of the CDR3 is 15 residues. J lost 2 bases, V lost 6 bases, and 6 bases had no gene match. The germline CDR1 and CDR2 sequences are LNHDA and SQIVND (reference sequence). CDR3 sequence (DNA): TGTGCCAGTAGGAACCCGGGACAGGGGGCCTACGAGCAGTACTTC. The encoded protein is CASRNPGQGAYEQYF.

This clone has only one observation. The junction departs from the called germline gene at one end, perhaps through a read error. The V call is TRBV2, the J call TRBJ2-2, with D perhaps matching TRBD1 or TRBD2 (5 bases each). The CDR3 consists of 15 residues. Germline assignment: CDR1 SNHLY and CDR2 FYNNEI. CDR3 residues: CASSLAGTPRRGAVF. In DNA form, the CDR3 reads TGTGCCAGCAGTCTAGCCGGGACCCCCCGCCGGGGAGCTGTTTTT.

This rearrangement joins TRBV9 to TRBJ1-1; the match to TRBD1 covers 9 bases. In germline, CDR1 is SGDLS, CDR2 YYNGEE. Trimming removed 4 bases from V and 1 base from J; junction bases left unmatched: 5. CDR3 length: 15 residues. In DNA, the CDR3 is TGTGCCAGCAGCATTGGGACAGGGTGGAACACTGAAGCTTTCTTT. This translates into CASSIGTGWNTEAFF. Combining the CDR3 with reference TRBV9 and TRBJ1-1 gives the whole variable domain DSGVTQTPKHLITATGQRVTLRCSPRSGDLSVYWYQQSLDQGLQFLIQYYNGEERAKGNILERFSAQQFPDLHSELNLSSLELGDSALYFCASSIGTGWNTEAFFGQGTRLTVV.

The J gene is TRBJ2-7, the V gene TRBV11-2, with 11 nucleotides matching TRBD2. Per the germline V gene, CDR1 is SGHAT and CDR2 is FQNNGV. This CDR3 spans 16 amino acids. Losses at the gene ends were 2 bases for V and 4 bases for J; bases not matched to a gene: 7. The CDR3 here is CASSLSALAGEYEQYF. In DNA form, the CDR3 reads TGTGCCAGCAGCTTAAGCGCACTAGCGGGGGAGTACGAGCAGTACTTC.

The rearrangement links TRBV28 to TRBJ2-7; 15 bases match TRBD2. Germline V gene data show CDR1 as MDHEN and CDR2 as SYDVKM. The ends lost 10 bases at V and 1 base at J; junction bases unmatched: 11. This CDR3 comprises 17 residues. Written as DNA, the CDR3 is TGTGCCACAACCCGGACTAGCGGGAGGGCCGGGTCCTACGAGCAGTACTTC. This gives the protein CATTRTSGRAGSYEQYF.

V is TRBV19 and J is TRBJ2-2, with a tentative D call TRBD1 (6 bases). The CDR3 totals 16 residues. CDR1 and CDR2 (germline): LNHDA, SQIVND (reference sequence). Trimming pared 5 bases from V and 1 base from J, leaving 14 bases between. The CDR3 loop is CASSVQGNGNTGELFF. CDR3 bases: TGTGCCAGTAGTGTCCAGGGGAATGGGAACACCGGGGAGCTGTTTTTT.

CDR3: CASSSRDYEQYF. CDR3 nucleotide sequence: TGTGCCAGCAGCTCAAGAGACTACGAGCAGTACTTC. The chain carries TRBV5-6 and TRBJ2-7; D not resolved. The CDR3 extends over 12 amino acids. Per the germline V gene, CDR1 is SGHDT and CDR2 is YYEEEE. Trimming shortened V by 3 bases and J by 3 bases, and 7 bases separated the two germline ends.

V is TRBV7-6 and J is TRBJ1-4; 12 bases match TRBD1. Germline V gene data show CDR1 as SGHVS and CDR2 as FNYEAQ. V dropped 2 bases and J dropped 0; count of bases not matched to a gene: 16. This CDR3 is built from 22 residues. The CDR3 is CASSLSFYPGQGAISTNEKLFF. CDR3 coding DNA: TGTGCCAGCAGCTTATCATTTTACCCGGGACAGGGGGCGATATCAACTAATGAAAAACTGTTTTTT.

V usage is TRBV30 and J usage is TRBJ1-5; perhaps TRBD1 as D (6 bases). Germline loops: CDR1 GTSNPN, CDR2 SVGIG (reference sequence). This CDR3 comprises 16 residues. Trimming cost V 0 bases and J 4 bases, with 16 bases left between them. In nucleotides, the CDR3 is TGTGCCTGGAGTGTAGGAGGTGGGGGCAGAAATCAGCCCCAGCATTTT. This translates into CAWSVGGGGRNQPQHF.

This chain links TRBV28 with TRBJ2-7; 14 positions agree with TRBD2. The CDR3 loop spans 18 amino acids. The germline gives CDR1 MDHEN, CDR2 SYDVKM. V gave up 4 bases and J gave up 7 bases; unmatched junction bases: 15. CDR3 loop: CASSYRPLGTSGRGEQYF. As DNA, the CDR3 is TGTGCCAGCAGTTACAGGCCCCTAGGGACTAGCGGGAGAGGTGAGCAGTACTTC. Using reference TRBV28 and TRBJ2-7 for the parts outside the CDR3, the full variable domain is DVKVTQSSRYLVKRTGEKVFLECVQDMDHENMFWYRQDPGLGLRLIYFSYDVKMKEKGDIPEGYSVSREKKERFSLILESASTNQTSMYLCASSYRPLGTSGRGEQYFGPGTRLTVT.

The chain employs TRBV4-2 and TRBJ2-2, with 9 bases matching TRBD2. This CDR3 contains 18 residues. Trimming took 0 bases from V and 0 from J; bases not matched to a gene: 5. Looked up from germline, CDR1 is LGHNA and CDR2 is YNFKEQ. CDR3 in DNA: TGTGCCAGCAGCCAAGAGAGTCCTAGCGGGGCGAACACCGGGGAGCTGTTTTTT. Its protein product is CASSQESPSGANTGELFF.

The CDR3 coding sequence is TGTGCCAGCAGCGAAGGACTAGCGGGAGGTGGAAAGTCCTACGAGCAGTACTTC. Translation gives CASSEGLAGGGKSYEQYF. This rearrangement joins TRBV9 to TRBJ2-7; 14 bases fit TRBD2. The CDR3 runs to 18 residues. Per germline, CDR1 SGDLS and CDR2 YYNGEE. Germline trimming cut 3 bases from V and 1 base from J; bases unmatched to any gene: 9.

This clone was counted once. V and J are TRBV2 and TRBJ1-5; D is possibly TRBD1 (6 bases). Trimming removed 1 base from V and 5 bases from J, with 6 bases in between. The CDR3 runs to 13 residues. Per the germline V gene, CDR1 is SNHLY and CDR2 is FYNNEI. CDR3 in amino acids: CASSEGGHQPQHF. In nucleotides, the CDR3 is TGTGCCAGCAGTGAAGGGGGGCATCAGCCCCAGCATTTT.